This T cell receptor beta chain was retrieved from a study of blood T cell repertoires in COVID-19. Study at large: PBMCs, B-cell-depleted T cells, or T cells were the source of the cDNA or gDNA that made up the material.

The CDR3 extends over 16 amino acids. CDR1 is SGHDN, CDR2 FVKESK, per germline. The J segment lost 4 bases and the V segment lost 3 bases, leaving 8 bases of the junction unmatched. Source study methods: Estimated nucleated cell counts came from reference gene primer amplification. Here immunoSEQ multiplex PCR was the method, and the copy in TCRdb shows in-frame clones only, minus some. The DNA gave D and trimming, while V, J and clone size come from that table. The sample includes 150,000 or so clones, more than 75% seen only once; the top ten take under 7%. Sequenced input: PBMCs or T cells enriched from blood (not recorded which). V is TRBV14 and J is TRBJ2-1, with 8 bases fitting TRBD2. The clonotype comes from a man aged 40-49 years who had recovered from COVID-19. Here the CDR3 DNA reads TGTGCCAGCAGCCAGAATAAAGCGGGGGCATACAATGAGCAGTTCTTC. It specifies CASSQNKAGAYNEQFF.